Listed here are 26 T cell receptor beta chains from one sample, sequenced in a study of shared clonotypes between healthy human individuals. Sequenced by immunoSEQ multiplex PCR; TCRdb stores in-frame clones only, minus some. The sample has around 2,000,000 clones, about 94% seen once. CD45RO-negative cells were positively selected for CCR7, leaving out terminally differentiated effector memory CD45RA+ cells. Sequencing was done on a sample of naive CD8+ T cells sorted from blood. These receptors were obtained from a young man in good health.

J is TRBJ1-2 and V is TRBV5-5; D possibly corresponds to TRBD1 (5 bases). Trimming removed 4 bases from V and 3 bases from J, with 13 bases in between. Per germline, CDR1 SGHKS and CDR2 YYEKEE (reference sequence). This CDR3 spans 14 amino acids. The chain's CDR3 is CASSLGHSHYGYTF. DNA of the CDR3: TGTGCCAGCAGCCTAGGACATTCTCACTATGGCTACACCTTC. Based on the CDR3 plus reference TRBV5-5 and TRBJ1-2, the full variable domain is DAGVTQSPTHLIKTRGQQVTLRCSPISGHKSVSWYQQVLGQGPQFIFQYYEKEERGRGNFPDRFSARQFPNYSSELNVNALLLGDSALYLCASSLGHSHYGYTFGSGTRLTVV.

The chain joins TRBV6-1 to TRBJ1-3, with D unresolved. V gave up 3 bases and J gave up 3 bases, with 9 bases separating them. This CDR3 is 14 amino acids long. The germline gives CDR1 MNHNS, CDR2 SASEGT. CDR3 loop: CASSESGYGNTIYF. The CDR3 nucleotides read TGTGCCAGCAGTGAGAGTGGGTATGGAAACACCATATATTTT.

The chain uses TRBV2 and TRBJ2-4; a possible D gene is TRBD2 (5 bases). Trimming pared 9 bases from V and 0 bases from J, leaving 12 bases between. The germline gives CDR1 SNHLY, CDR2 FYNNEI. The CDR3 consists of 14 residues. CDR3 nucleotide sequence: TGTGCCAGTAGGACGGGAATAGCCAAAAACATTCAGTACTTC. It codes for CASRTGIAKNIQYF.

V gene TRBV27 combines with J gene TRBJ1-1, with D tentatively TRBD1 (5 bases). The germline V gene has CDR1 MNHEY and CDR2 SMNVEV (reference sequence). The CDR3 length is 14 residues. Trimming removed 3 bases from V and 6 bases from J, with 14 bases in between. The CDR3 spells CASSFLGGLAEAFF. The CDR3 DNA sequence: TGTGCCAGCAGTTTCTTGGGGGGGTTGGCTGAAGCTTTCTTT.

This rearrangement joins TRBV4-1 to TRBJ1-4, with a tentative D call TRBD1 (6 bases). The CDR3 totals 14 residues. CDR1 is MGHRA, CDR2 YSYEKL, per germline. Trimming left V 3 bases short and J 4 bases short, with 9 bases between. The CDR3 coding sequence is TGCGCCAGCAGCCAGGGGGCGCTTAATGAAAAACTGTTTTTT. It encodes CASSQGALNEKLFF.

This sequence joins TRBV11-2 and TRBJ2-7; D could derive from TRBD1 or TRBD2 (5 bases each). With 4 bases removed from V and 6 bases from J, the gap between germline ends came to 13 bases. The CDR3 loop spans 13 amino acids. CDR1 is SGHAT and CDR2 is FQNNGV in the germline V gene. The CDR3 nucleotides are TGTGCCAGCAGCTCCGAGGGGTTTAGCGAGCAGTACTTC. It encodes CASSSEGFSEQYF.

This chain connects TRBV30 to TRBJ1-1, with TRBD1 matching over 7 bases. The germline CDR1 and CDR2 sequences are GTSNPN and SVGIG (reference sequence). The CDR3 totals 13 residues. V lost 3 bases to trimming and J lost 7 bases; unmatched junction nucleotides: 8. DNA for the CDR3: TGTGCCTGGAGGGCCACTGGGACAGATGAAGCTTTCTTT. It translates to CAWRATGTDEAFF.

Comments on this clone: Other nucleotide sequences from this sample produce the same CDR3. The chain has TRBV6-5 and TRBJ2-7; D possibly corresponds to TRBD2 (5 bases). The V gene's germline CDR1 is MNHEY and CDR2 SVGAGI. The CDR3 is 16 residues long. V lost 0 bases to trimming and J lost 0 bases, with 12 bases between them. The CDR3 loop is CASSYSTSGSSYEQYF. The CDR3, as DNA: TGTGCCAGCAGTTACTCGACCAGCGGAAGCTCCTACGAGCAGTACTTC.

This clone was detected once. The chain joins TRBV29-1 to TRBJ2-1, with D unclear. The CDR3 is 15 amino acids. The ends were cut back, 6 bases at V and 0 bases at J, with 15 bases in the middle. The germline gives CDR1 SQVTM, CDR2 ANQGSEA. The CDR3 reads CSVVVASLSYNEQFF. The CDR3 DNA is TGCAGCGTGGTGGTAGCCTCTCTCTCCTACAATGAGCAGTTCTTC.

The chain joins TRBV27 to TRBJ2-3, with 7 bases matching TRBD2. The V gene's germline CDR1 is MNHEY and CDR2 SMNVEV (reference sequence). This CDR3 contains 12 residues. Trimming removed 6 bases from V and 6 bases from J; junction bases left unmatched: 3. The CDR3 DNA reads as TGTGCCAGCAGGATGGGGGGGGATACGCAGTATTTT. As protein: CASRMGGDTQYF.

V is TRBV2 and J is TRBJ2-2; D unclear. The CDR3 has 10 residues. Per germline, CDR1 SNHLY and CDR2 FYNNEI. Deletions cut 6 bases from V and 10 bases from J, with 6 bases between. As DNA, the CDR3 is TGTGCCAGCAGCCTCACGGAGCTGTTTTTT. This encodes CASSLTELFF.

The V gene is TRBV27, the J gene TRBJ2-3; 7 bases align to TRBD2. The V and J ends lost 10 bases and 3 bases, in that order; junction bases with no gene match: 7. The CDR3 spans 13 residues. Germline V gene sequence: CDR1 MNHEY, CDR2 SMNVEV (reference sequence). The CDR3 here is CATKWGGTDTQYF. CDR3 nucleotide sequence: TGTGCCACCAAGTGGGGGGGGACAGATACGCAGTATTTT.

The chain joins TRBV7-9 to TRBJ2-1, with D possibly being TRBD2 (5 bases). Deletions cut 1 base from V and 9 bases from J, with 7 bases between. Germline V gene sequence: CDR1 SEHNR, CDR2 FQNEAQ (reference sequence). The CDR3 sequence is 12 residues long. The CDR3 DNA reads as TGTGCCAGCAGCTTAGGAGGGCTTGAGCAGTTCTTC. It is translated as CASSLGGLEQFF.

The V and J genes are TRBV7-9 and TRBJ2-1, with D tentatively TRBD2 (6 bases). Germline V lookup: CDR1 SEHNR, CDR2 FQNEAQ (reference sequence). The CDR3 extends over 17 amino acids. V gave up 1 base and J gave up 0 bases, with 13 bases separating them. The CDR3 bases are TGTGCCAGCAGCTTAGGAATGCGGGGTGCCTCCTACAATGAGCAGTTCTTC. This encodes CASSLGMRGASYNEQFF.

The CDR3 nucleotides read TGTGCCAGCAGTGAAGCGCCGGGCCAGACAGATACGCAGTATTTT. Translating gives CASSEAPGQTDTQYF. The rearrangement uses TRBV6-1 and TRBJ2-3, with D uncertain. The CDR3 contains 15 residues. Per germline, CDR1 MNHNS and CDR2 SASEGT. V shed 0 bases and J shed 3 bases, with 10 bases lying between them.

V gene TRBV6-1 combines with J gene TRBJ1-1; D may be TRBD1 (5 bases). The CDR3 extends over 14 amino acids. Germline loops: CDR1 MNHNS, CDR2 SASEGT. V was cut by 7 bases and J by 4 bases, with 16 bases left in between. In nucleotides, the CDR3 is TGTGCCAGCACTAAACCGGGGGGAGTCACTGAAGCTTTCTTT. It codes for CASTKPGGVTEAFF.

Of note for this clone: This CDR3 is also generated by other DNA sequences in the sample. The chain uses TRBV6-5 and TRBJ1-5, with TRBD1 identical over 9 bases. This CDR3 comprises 14 residues. Germline trimming cut 6 bases from V and 7 bases from J; bases unmatched to any gene: 7. CDR1 and CDR2 from the germline V gene are MNHEY and SVGAGI. The CDR3 spells CASSPGQGRQPQHF. Here the CDR3 DNA reads TGTGCCAGCAGCCCGGGACAGGGCCGACAGCCCCAGCATTTT.

The J gene is TRBJ1-5, the V gene TRBV27, with TRBD1 as a possible D gene (5 bases). The germline V and J ends were trimmed by 2 bases and 8 bases, with 13 bases remaining between them. From germline, CDR1 is MNHEY and CDR2 SMNVEV (reference sequence). This CDR3 contains 14 residues. The CDR3 reads CASSLGAEGEPQHF. CDR3 nucleotide sequence: TGTGCCAGCAGTTTAGGGGCGGAAGGTGAGCCCCAGCATTTT.

This sequence joins TRBV28 and TRBJ1-5; D possibly corresponds to TRBD1 (5 bases). The CDR3 sequence is 15 residues long. The germline gives CDR1 MDHEN, CDR2 SYDVKM. Between the trimmed V and J ends, which lost 6 bases and 0 bases, there was a span of 12 bases. For the CDR3, the DNA is TGTGCCAGCAGCTGGACGGGACTTAGCAATCAGCCCCAGCATTTT. It specifies CASSWTGLSNQPQHF. Full variable domain (rest looked up from reference TRBV28 and TRBJ1-5): DVKVTQSSRYLVKRTGEKVFLECVQDMDHENMFWYRQDPGLGLRLIYFSYDVKMKEKGDIPEGYSVSREKKERFSLILESASTNQTSMYLCASSWTGLSNQPQHFGDGTRLSIL.

This rearrangement joins TRBV11-2 to TRBJ2-3; possible D gene TRBD1, 6 bases. Germline V gene data show CDR1 as SGHAT and CDR2 as FQNNGV. V lost 4 bases and J lost 7, with 21 bases in between. The CDR3 length is 16 residues. CDR3 DNA sequence: TGTGCCAGCAGCTCCCAAAGGGACGGTCAGGGGAATACGCAGTATTTT. Its translation is CASSSQRDGQGNTQYF.

V is TRBV6-6 and J is TRBJ2-3; unclear D gene. Germline loops: CDR1 MNHNY, CDR2 SVGAGI (reference sequence). V was shortened by 8 bases and J by 5 bases, with 5 bases between the two germline ends. The CDR3 totals 10 residues. DNA of the CDR3: TGTGCCAGCGAAGGAGATACGCAGTATTTT. It encodes CASEGDTQYF.

A remark on this clone: Other DNA sequences from this sample encode an identical CDR3 as well. This rearrangement joins TRBV5-6 to TRBJ2-7; tentatively, D is TRBD1 (6 bases). The V and J ends lost 2 bases and 1 base respectively, with 7 bases between them. This CDR3 has 13 residues. The germline V gene encodes CDR1 SGHDT and CDR2 YYEEEE. The CDR3 loop reads CASSFGQSYEQYF. The CDR3 DNA reads TGTGCCAGCAGCTTTGGACAGTCCTACGAGCAGTACTTC.

This chain connects TRBV29-1 to TRBJ1-5; D unclear. CDR1 and CDR2 from the germline V gene are SQVTM and ANQGSEA. CDR3 length: 12 residues. Trimming took off 6 bases at V and 1 base at J, with 7 bases between the two ends. CDR3 coding DNA: TGCAGCGTGACGGACAGCAATCAGCCCCAGCATTTT. Translated: CSVTDSNQPQHF.

The rearrangement uses TRBV27 and TRBJ1-5, with D perhaps matching TRBD1 (6 bases). From germline, CDR1 is MNHEY and CDR2 SMNVEV (reference sequence). Trimming shortened V by 5 bases and J by 3 bases, and 20 bases separated the two germline ends. CDR3 length: 17 amino acids. This CDR3 reads CASSLRGLRGANQPQHF. For the CDR3, the DNA is TGTGCCAGCAGTCTACGGGGACTCCGGGGGGCCAATCAGCCCCAGCATTTT.

The chain employs TRBV6-5 and TRBJ2-7; weak D call: TRBD2 (5 bases). The length of the CDR3 is 15 residues. CDR1 is MNHEY, CDR2 SVGAGI, per germline. V was pared by 0 bases and J by 3 bases, with 12 bases between. The CDR3 protein is CASSYSRAYIYEQYF. The CDR3 DNA is TGTGCCAGCAGTTACTCGAGGGCCTACATCTACGAGCAGTACTTC.

This chain joins TRBV5-6 and TRBJ2-7; D uncertain. The V and J ends lost 4 bases and 3 bases respectively, with 14 bases between them. The CDR3 spans 14 residues. Per germline, CDR1 SGHDT and CDR2 YYEEEE. The CDR3 is CASSPGNSLYEQYF. Here the CDR3 DNA reads TGTGCCAGCAGCCCAGGTAACAGCCTCTACGAGCAGTACTTC.